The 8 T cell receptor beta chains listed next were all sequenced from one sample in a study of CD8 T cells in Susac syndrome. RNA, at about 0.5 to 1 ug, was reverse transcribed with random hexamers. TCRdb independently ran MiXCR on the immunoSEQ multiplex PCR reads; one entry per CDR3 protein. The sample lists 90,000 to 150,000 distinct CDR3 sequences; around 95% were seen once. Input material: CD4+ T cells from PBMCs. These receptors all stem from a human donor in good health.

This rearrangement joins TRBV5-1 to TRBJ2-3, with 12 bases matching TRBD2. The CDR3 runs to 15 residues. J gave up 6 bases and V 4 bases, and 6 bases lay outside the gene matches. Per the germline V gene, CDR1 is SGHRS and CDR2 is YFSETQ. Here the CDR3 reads CASSPSGRAIDTQYF. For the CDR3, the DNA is TGCGCCAGCAGCCCTAGCGGGAGGGCCATCGATACGCAGTATTTT.

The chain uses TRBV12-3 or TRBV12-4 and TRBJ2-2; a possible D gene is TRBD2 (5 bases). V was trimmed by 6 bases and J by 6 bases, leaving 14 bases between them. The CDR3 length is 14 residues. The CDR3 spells CASSPRGQAGELFF. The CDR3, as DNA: TGTGCCAGCAGCCCCCGAGGGCAGGCCGGGGAGCTGTTTTTT.

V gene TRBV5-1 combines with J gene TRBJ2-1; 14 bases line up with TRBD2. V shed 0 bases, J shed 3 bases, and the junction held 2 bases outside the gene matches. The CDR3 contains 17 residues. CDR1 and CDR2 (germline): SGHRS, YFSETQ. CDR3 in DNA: TGCGCCAGCAGCTTGGGGGGACTAGCGGGAGACTACAATGAGCAGTTCTTC. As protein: CASSLGGLAGDYNEQFF.

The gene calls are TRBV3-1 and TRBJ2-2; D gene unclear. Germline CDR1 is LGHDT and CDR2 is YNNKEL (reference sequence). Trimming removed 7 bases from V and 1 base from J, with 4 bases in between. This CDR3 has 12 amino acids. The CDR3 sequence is CASIGNTGELFF. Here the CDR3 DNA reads TGTGCCAGCATAGGGAACACCGGGGAGCTGTTTTTT.

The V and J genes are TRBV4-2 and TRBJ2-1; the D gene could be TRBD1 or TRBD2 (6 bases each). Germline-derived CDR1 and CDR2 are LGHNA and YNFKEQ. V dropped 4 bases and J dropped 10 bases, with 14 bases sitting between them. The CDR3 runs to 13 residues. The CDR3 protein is CASSPPGAWEQFF. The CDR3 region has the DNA TGTGCCAGCAGCCCACCGGGGGCTTGGGAGCAGTTCTTC.

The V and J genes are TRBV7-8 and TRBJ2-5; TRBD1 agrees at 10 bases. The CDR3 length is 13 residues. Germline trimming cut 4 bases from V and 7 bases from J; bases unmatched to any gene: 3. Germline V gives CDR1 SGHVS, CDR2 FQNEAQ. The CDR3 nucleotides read TGTGCCAGCAGCTCTAGGACAGGGGGGACCCAGTACTTC. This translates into CASSSRTGGTQYF.

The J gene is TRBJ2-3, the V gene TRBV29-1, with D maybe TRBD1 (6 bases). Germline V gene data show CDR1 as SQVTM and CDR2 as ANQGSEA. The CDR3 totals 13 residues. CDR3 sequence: CMPNLNRENTQYF. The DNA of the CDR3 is TGCATGCCCAACTTAAACAGGGAGAATACGCAGTATTTT.

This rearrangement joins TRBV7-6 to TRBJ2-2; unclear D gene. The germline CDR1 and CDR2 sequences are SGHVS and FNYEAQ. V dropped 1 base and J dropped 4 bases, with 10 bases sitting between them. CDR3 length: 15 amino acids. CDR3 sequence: CASSLVARGTGELFF. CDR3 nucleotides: TGTGCCAGCAGCTTAGTGGCCCGAGGCACCGGGGAGCTGTTTTTT.